The clone carrying this T cell receptor (beta chain) was detected a few times. Its target is unknown. The data originate from a study of T cells in Graves' hyperthyroidism and ophthalmopathy. Study-level findings and limits: A median 6.5 months before onset, the model predicted ophthalmopathy. Within blood appeared most thyroid clonotypes that had expanded above 0.001.

The germline V gene has CDR1 SQVTM and CDR2 ANQGSEA. The V and J ends lost 4 bases and 2 bases, in that order; junction bases with no gene match: 2. CDR3 length equals 14 residues. Hyperthyroidism of Graves' type that showed no ophthalmopathy progression within 18 months was stable. Reasons for excluding patients were uncontrolled infection, other autoimmune disease, pregnancy or lactation. Amplification of TCR beta CDR3 regions was performed using RNA transcripts as template. During a first-round RT-PCR of the TCR CDR3, the HTBI primer set was used. TCRdb re-called the multiplex PCR reads with MiXCR, one entry per CDR3 protein. The sample yields hundreds of thousands of distinct CDR3 sequences, approximately 15% seen once.

Specimen: blood. The clonotype originates from a woman in her late teens or twenties with Graves' hyperthyroidism. This chain links TRBV29-1 with TRBJ2-5, with 12 bases lining up with TRBD2. The CDR3 region is CSVGTSGRQETQYF. CDR3 nucleotides: TGCAGCGTTGGAACTAGCGGGAGGCAAGAGACCCAGTACTTC.